These 5 T cell receptor delta chains were sequenced from one sample in a study of gamma delta lymphoproliferative disorders and STAT genes. PBMCs from patients and controls supplied the genomic DNA for sequencing. TCRdb reran clone calling via CATT on the multiplex PCR reads. The data show 650 to 850 delta-chain clones, less than 2% seen once. Sequenced material: blood. The receptors here all came from a human donor in good health.

This clone showed up just a few times. This likely traces to a read error, being one base from a far larger clone. This sample includes further DNA sequences coding for the same CDR3. The chain uses TRDV1 and TRDJ1; weak D call: TRDD2 (8 bases). Germline CDR1 and CDR2: TSWWSYY and QGS. V lost 2 bases and J lost 11, with 42 bases in between. This CDR3 comprises 22 residues. The CDR3 bases are TGTGCTCTTGGGGAAGCTTTCTTCCTACTCGTGGGATACTCGGGGCCCACTAGGGGGCTCATCTTT. Amino acid sequence: CALGEAFFLLVGYSGPTRGLIF.

This clone turned up a few times. Given a far larger clone just one base away, this is likely a sequencing read error. The same CDR3 is also encoded by other DNA sequences in this sample. V gene TRDV3 combines with J gene TRDJ1, with TRDD2 identical over 9 bases. The CDR3 is 21 residues long. CDR1 is TVYSNPD, CDR2 GDNSRS, per germline (reference sequence). V lost 4 bases and J lost 1; bases outside the gene matches: 28. DNA of the CDR3: TGTGCCTCTCAGGGGGCCTTCCTACGGCTGGGGTCCTATTCAACCACCGATAAACTCATCTTT. It yields the protein CASQGAFLRLGSYSTTDKLIF.

Comment on this clone: TCRdb's listed protein matches a much larger clone and diverges from this DNA's translation at residue 3, likely through a read error; the protein shown comes from the DNA. J is TRDJ1 and V is TRDV1; D possibly corresponds to TRDD3 (8 bases). The germline gives CDR1 TSWWSYY, CDR2 QGS. This CDR3 comprises 20 residues. CDR3 nucleotides: TGTGCTTTTGGCGGCCTTCCTCCTTGGTACTGGGGGTTCTACACCGATAAACTCATCTTT. This gives the protein CAFGGLPPWYWGFYTDKLIF.

At least ten counts were recorded for this clone. CDR3 sequence (DNA): TGTGCCTGTGACACCGGATACTGGGGGGGCTCCTGGGACACCCGACAGATGTTTTTC. This gives the protein CACDTGYWGGSWDTRQMFF. The rearrangement links TRDV2 to TRDJ3, with 8 bases fitting TRDD3. The V gene's germline CDR1 is GEAIGNYY and CDR2 EKD. J lost 0 bases, V lost 0 bases, and 6 bases had no gene match. The CDR3 sequence is 19 residues long.

Concerning this clone: Only one base separates this from a far larger clonotype, so it likely reflects a read error. The chain combines TRDV1 with TRDJ1; 10 bases fit TRDD3. J was trimmed by 4 bases and V by 0 bases; bases with no gene match: 26. The germline CDR1 and CDR2 sequences are TSWWSYY and QGS. The length of the CDR3 is 23 residues. The CDR3 here is CALGELPFPGPGYWGMRHDKLIF. CDR3 nucleotide sequence: TGTGCTCTTGGGGAACTCCCATTCCCTGGCCCCGGATACTGGGGGATGCGCCACGATAAACTCATCTTT.